This T cell receptor (beta chain) originates from a study of blood T cell repertoires in COVID-19. Study at large: Both acute and convalescent COVID-19 samples were obtained from the United States, Italy and Spain. Nucleic acid was either cDNA or gDNA, and it came from T cells, B-cell-depleted T cells, or PBMCs.

Sequencing used immunoSEQ multiplex PCR; TCRdb keeps in-frame clones, though not all of them. The sample records 130,000 to 150,000 clones, 87% being singletons. CDR3 size: 15 residues. Trimming removed 3 bases at V and 8 bases at J, with 20 bases between. Germline V gene lookup returns CDR1 GTSNPN and CDR2 SVGIG (reference sequence). The receptor comes from a woman between 45 and 65 years old with active or convalescent COVID-19. The material sequenced was peripheral blood. This chain connects TRBV30 to TRBJ1-5; D is perhaps TRBD1 (5 bases). The CDR3 here is CAWSWGRGGSEPQHF. The CDR3 coding sequence is TGTGCCTGGAGCTGGGGGAGGGGCGGGAGTGAGCCCCAGCATTTT.